One and the same sample provided the 20 T cell receptor beta chains below, sequenced in a study of neurological immune-mediated disorders (dated by TCRdb to about 2019). Receptor libraries were prepared by 5' RACE. TCRdb lists the instrument as Illumina HiSeq 2500. TCRdb handled the public reads itself, with Q25 trimming in fastp and clone calling in MiXCR, and kept productive beta chains. Each CDR3 protein appears once, grouped with its most common genes and DNA. The sample contains 60,000 to 85,000 distinct CDR3 sequences, less than 5.5% of them found a single time. Less than 2.5% of the sample belongs to the ten largest clones. Sequencing was carried out using PBMCs. The receptors were sampled from a woman aged 25 to 39 with multiple sclerosis.

This clonotype occurred many times. This sequence joins TRBV5-1 and TRBJ1-2; D gene ambiguous. The germline V gene has CDR1 SGHRS and CDR2 YFSETQ. Between the trimmed V and J ends, which lost 0 bases and 3 bases, there was a span of 12 bases. The CDR3 loop spans 15 amino acids. The CDR3 DNA reads as TGCGCCAGCAGCTTGGTCGTGGGAATTGACTATGGCTACACCTTC. Its translation is CASSLVVGIDYGYTF. Together with reference TRBV5-1 and TRBJ1-2, the CDR3 gives the full variable domain: KAGVTQTPRYLIKTRGQQVTLSCSPISGHRSVSWYQQTPGQGLQFLFEYFSETQRNKGNFPGRFSGRQFSNSRSEMNVSTLELGDSALYLCASSLVVGIDYGYTFGSGTRLTVV.

This clonotype was found many times. V is TRBV5-1 and J is TRBJ2-2; D may be TRBD2 (5 bases). CDR3 size: 14 residues. V lost 4 bases and J lost 7, with 14 bases in between. Germline CDR1 and CDR2: SGHRS and YFSETQ. CDR3 loop: CASSTDSDRGELFF. CDR3 nucleotide sequence: TGCGCCAGCAGCACGGACTCTGATCGCGGGGAGCTGTTTTTT.

This clonotype was seen many times. The genes are TRBV20-1 and TRBJ2-5; D gene ambiguous. Per germline, CDR1 DFQATT and CDR2 SNEGSKA (reference sequence). The germline V and J ends were trimmed by 2 bases and 4 bases, with 8 bases remaining between them. The CDR3 sequence is 12 residues long. The CDR3 sequence: CSARLPGETQYF. The CDR3 bases are TGCAGTGCTAGATTACCTGGAGAGACCCAGTACTTC.

With respect to this clonotype: Compared with germline, one end of the junction differs, possibly owing to a read error. V gene TRBV6-1 combines with J gene TRBJ2-2; 12 nucleotides agree with TRBD1. CDR1 is MNHNS, CDR2 SASEGT, per germline. This CDR3 has 16 amino acids. CDR3 region: CASSDPGQGASGELFF. The CDR3 DNA sequence: TGTGCCAGCAGTGATCCGGGACAGGGGGCTTCCGGAGAGCTGTTTTTT.

In this sample, this clonotype turned up a few times. The chain's CDR3 is CSARDNRLLNNEQFF. Written as DNA, the CDR3 is TGCAGTGCTAGAGATAATCGACTACTTAACAATGAGCAGTTCTTC. V is TRBV20-1 and J is TRBJ2-1; possibly TRBD2 for D (5 bases). Germline V gene sequence: CDR1 DFQATT, CDR2 SNEGSKA (reference sequence). The V end lost 0 bases, the J end lost 5 bases, and 14 bases lay between the germline ends. The CDR3 has 15 amino acids.

Remarks on this clonotype: A read error may be the cause here, since a much bigger clone is one base away. V gene TRBV7-2 combines with J gene TRBJ1-5; TRBD1 matches at 9 bases. The CDR3 runs to 13 residues. Germline CDR1 and CDR2: SGHTA and FQGNSA. The CDR3 here is CANSIGQGQPQHF. The CDR3 nucleotides are TGTGCCAACAGCATCGGACAGGGGCAGCCCCAGCATTTT.

The chain employs TRBV2 and TRBJ2-6; D gene uncertain. V gave up 2 bases and J gave up 1 base, with 3 bases separating them. Germline assignment: CDR1 SNHLY and CDR2 FYNNEI. The CDR3 has 14 amino acids. The DNA for the CDR3 is TGTGCCAGCAGTGAAATGTCTGGGGCCAACGTCCTGACTTTC. It specifies CASSEMSGANVLTF.

This clonotype was seen at least ten times. The chain links TRBV12-3 or TRBV12-4 to TRBJ2-4; 7 bases align to TRBD1. V trimming: 6 bases; J trimming: 9 bases; junction bases outside the gene matches: 8. The CDR3 is made up of 13 amino acids. The CDR3 DNA reads as TGTGCCAGCAGGCCGAACAGGGGTCTCATTCAGTACTTC. This encodes CASRPNRGLIQYF.

This clonotype was seen at least ten times. The rearrangement uses TRBV12-3 or TRBV12-4 and TRBJ1-2; 7 nucleotides align to TRBD1. V shed 6 bases and J 5 bases; nucleotides not matched to a gene: 6. This CDR3 has 13 residues. This chain's CDR3 is CASSPDREYGYTF. The CDR3 nucleotides read TGTGCCAGCAGCCCCGACAGGGAGTATGGCTACACCTTC.

In this sample, this clonotype turned up many times. V usage is TRBV20-1 and J usage is TRBJ1-1; 7 bases match TRBD1. Trimming took 2 bases from V and 5 from J; bases not matched to a gene: 5. There are 13 residues in the CDR3. From germline, CDR1 is DFQATT and CDR2 SNEGSKA (reference sequence). The chain's CDR3 is CSARKGARTEAFF. The CDR3 nucleotides read TGCAGTGCTAGAAAGGGGGCGCGAACTGAAGCTTTCTTT.

V gene TRBV14 combines with J gene TRBJ1-2, with no clear D. Trimming pared 0 bases from V and 5 bases from J, leaving 13 bases between. CDR1 and CDR2 (germline): SGHDN, FVKESK. The CDR3 loop spans 15 amino acids. The CDR3 loop reads CASSQEGGPAYGYTF. DNA of the CDR3: TGTGCCAGCAGCCAAGAGGGCGGGCCCGCATATGGCTACACCTTC.

In this sample, this clonotype turned up many times. The chain combines TRBV20-1 with TRBJ1-1, with TRBD1 as a possible D gene (6 bases). Germline values: CDR1 DFQATT, CDR2 SNEGSKA (reference sequence). Trimming pared 1 base from V and 5 bases from J, leaving 11 bases between. This CDR3 contains 13 residues. The DNA for the CDR3 is TGCAGTGCTAGAGCGGGGGCAGGGACTGAAGCTTTCTTT. Protein product: CSARAGAGTEAFF.

The table lists this clonotype with many counts. The genes are TRBV15 and TRBJ1-5; no firm D call. The V end was cut by 1 base, the J end by 4 bases, with 8 bases between. Germline CDR1 is LNHNV and CDR2 is YYDKDF (reference sequence). The CDR3 spans 14 residues. The CDR3 DNA is TGTGCCACCAGCAGAGTCGCGGGGAATCAGCCCCAGCATTTT. This codes for CATSRVAGNQPQHF.

A word on this clonotype: Given a much more abundant clone one base away, this may be a read error. This chain connects TRBV20-1 to TRBJ1-6; D unresolved. Per germline, CDR1 DFQATT and CDR2 SNEGSKA (reference sequence). The CDR3 sequence is 12 residues long. CDR3 protein: CSASGPGSPLNF. Written as DNA, the CDR3 is TGCAGTGCTAGTGGCCCTGGATCACCCCTCAACTTT.

This sequence joins TRBV3-1 and TRBJ2-3; possible D gene TRBD1, 5 bases. Germline-derived CDR1 and CDR2 are LGHDT and YNNKEL (reference sequence). The CDR3 totals 15 residues. The germline V and J ends were trimmed by 3 bases and 4 bases, with 14 bases remaining between them. CDR3 nucleotide sequence: TGTGCCAGCAGCCAGCGACAGCCTGCCTCAGATACGCAGTATTTT. As protein: CASSQRQPASDTQYF.

In this sample, this clonotype turned up many times. The chain's CDR3 is CASSLGTSLGPEQYF. CDR3 coding DNA: TGCGCCAGCAGCTTGGGTACCTCTTTAGGCCCCGAGCAGTACTTC. V and J are TRBV5-1 and TRBJ2-7, with unresolved D. The CDR3 totals 15 residues. The V gene lost 0 bases and the J gene lost 6 bases, with 16 bases spanning the gap. The germline gives CDR1 SGHRS, CDR2 YFSETQ.

This clonotype was seen many times. This rearrangement joins TRBV29-1 to TRBJ1-2, with TRBD1 identical over 7 bases. V lost 5 bases, J lost 3 bases, and 6 bases stayed unmatched. The germline CDR1 and CDR2 sequences are SQVTM and ANQGSEA. The CDR3 contains 13 residues. The CDR3 loop reads CSVWDSADYGYTF. CDR3 nucleotides: TGCAGCGTTTGGGACAGTGCCGACTATGGCTACACCTTC.

The chain has TRBV27 and TRBJ1-1; TRBD1 is a possible D gene (5 bases). CDR1 MNHEY and CDR2 SMNVEV come from the germline V gene (reference sequence). V was clipped by 2 bases and J by 3 bases, with 13 bases between them. The CDR3 is made up of 15 amino acids. CDR3 DNA: TGTGCCAGCAGTTTAAAATCAGGGTGGGACACTGAAGCTTTCTTT. This encodes CASSLKSGWDTEAFF.

Remarks on this clonotype: A read error is possible here, since a much larger clone lies one base away. The gene calls are TRBV7-6 and TRBJ2-7, with a weak D call TRBD2 (5 bases). Per germline, CDR1 SGHVS and CDR2 FNYEAQ. This CDR3 is built from 16 residues. The DNA for the CDR3 is TGTGCCAGCAGCCCCAGGCAGCGGACGGAAGCCTACCAGCAGTACTTC. Its protein is CASSPRQRTEAYQQYF. The full variable domain, completed using reference TRBV7-6 and TRBJ2-7, is GAGVSQSPRYKVTKRGQDVALRCDPISGHVSLYWYRQALGQGPEFLTYFNYEAQQDKSGLPNDRFSAERPEGSISTLTIQRTEQRDSAMYRCASSPRQRTEAYQQYFGPGTRLTVT.

This clonotype was observed many times. The CDR3 loop reads CATSRPQGYEQFF. DNA for the CDR3: TGTGCCACCAGCAGACCGCAGGGGTATGAGCAGTTCTTC. The V gene is TRBV15, the J gene TRBJ2-1; the D gene is possibly TRBD1 (6 bases). CDR3 length: 13 residues. With 2 bases removed from V and 8 bases from J, the gap between germline ends came to 10 bases. CDR1 and CDR2 (germline): LNHNV, YYDKDF (reference sequence).